This T cell receptor (beta chain) was sequenced for a study of T cells in Graves' hyperthyroidism and ophthalmopathy. TCR beta CDR3 regions were amplified from RNA transcripts. HTBI primers drove first-round RT-PCR of the TCR CDR3. TCRdb re-called the multiplex PCR reads through MiXCR, storing one row per CDR3 protein. The sample carries about 400,000 distinct CDR3 sequences, around 14% recorded once. CDR1 is MDHEN and CDR2 is SYDVKM in the germline V gene. V gave up 5 bases and J gave up 4 bases, with 14 bases separating them. This CDR3 is built from 14 residues. At least ten counts were recorded for this clonotype. The study left out patients who had uncontrolled infection, other autoimmune disease, pregnancy or lactation. Diagnosis relied on clinical symptoms, serum thyroxine and TRAb, thyroid ultrasound and orbital computed tomography.

This chain uses TRBV28 with TRBJ1-2; D unresolved. This receptor was taken from a woman under 30 with Graves' hyperthyroidism that later progressed to Graves' ophthalmopathy. The sample comprised blood. CDR3 in DNA: TGTGCCAGCAGTCCAACCTTGGCGGCCTATGGCTACACCTTC. Translating gives CASSPTLAAYGYTF.